These 5 T cell receptor beta chains were all obtained from the same sample, sequenced in a study of blood T cell repertoires in COVID-19. The data were produced by immunoSEQ multiplex PCR, yet TCRdb's version contains in-frame clones alone and is incomplete. The table has 200,000 to 250,000 clones, around 89% seen once. The sequenced sample was peripheral blood. The receptor source for this set is a man aged 30 to 45 with COVID-19, enrolled during active disease.

This clone has just a few counts. The chain carries TRBV7-2 and TRBJ2-3; tentatively, D is TRBD2 (6 bases). CDR1 is SGHTA, CDR2 FQGNSA, per germline. The CDR3 length is 15 residues. V was trimmed by 1 base and J by 6 bases, leaving 14 bases between them. CDR3 loop: CASSLDNPGLDTQYF. CDR3 DNA sequence: TGTGCCAGCAGCTTAGACAACCCGGGACTTGATACGCAGTATTTT. Filled out from reference TRBV7-2 and TRBJ2-3, the complete variable domain reads GAGVSQSPSNKVTEKGKDVELRCDPISGHTALYWYRQSLGQGLEFLIYFQGNSAPDKSGLPSDRFSAERTGGSVSTLTIQRTQQEDSAVYLCASSLDNPGLDTQYFGPGTRLTVL.

This chain links TRBV18 with TRBJ2-1, with TRBD2 matching 7 bases. Per the germline V gene, CDR1 is KGHSH and CDR2 is LQKENI. V was pared by 3 bases and J by 1 base, with 6 bases of the junction left unmatched. The CDR3 extends over 16 amino acids. CDR3 in amino acids: CASSPPSGPSYNEQFF. The CDR3 nucleotides read TGTGCCAGCTCACCGCCTAGCGGTCCTTCCTACAATGAGCAGTTCTTC.

The chain carries TRBV9 and TRBJ1-2; D gene ambiguous. Germline V gene sequence: CDR1 SGDLS, CDR2 YYNGEE. The V and J ends lost 2 bases and 7 bases respectively, with 18 bases between them. The CDR3 sequence is 15 residues long. For the CDR3, the DNA is TGTGCCAGCAGCGTTAGCGGCAGGCTCGAATCTGGCTACACCTTC. Translating gives CASSVSGRLESGYTF.

The CDR3 sequence: CVVTRDRGFNQPQHF. The CDR3, as DNA: TGTGTCGTCACCCGGGACAGGGGGTTCAATCAGCCCCAGCATTTT. This sequence joins TRBV28 and TRBJ1-5; 11 nucleotides align to TRBD1. The CDR3 covers 15 residues. Germline assignment: CDR1 MDHEN and CDR2 SYDVKM.

This chain connects TRBV4-1 to TRBJ1-2; 10 positions agree with TRBD1. V was pared by 9 bases and J by 2 bases, with 6 bases of the junction left unmatched. Germline CDR1 and CDR2: MGHRA and YSYEKL. This CDR3 is 14 amino acids long. This CDR3 is CASGQDRGNYGYTF. For the CDR3, the DNA is TGCGCCAGTGGTCAGGACAGGGGGAACTATGGCTACACCTTC.